A single sample gave rise to the 15 T cell receptor beta chains below, sequenced in a study of blood T cell repertoires in COVID-19. TCRdb's copy holds only in-frame clones and misses some; the assay was immunoSEQ multiplex PCR. This table has about 150,000 clones, roughly 81% appearing once. The sample comprised peripheral blood. The source is an older woman with COVID-19, enrolled during active disease.

The chain has TRBV11-2 and TRBJ1-6; weak D call: TRBD1 (5 bases). This CDR3 has 13 residues. CDR1 and CDR2 from the germline V gene are SGHAT and FQNNGV. Trimming removed 8 bases from V and 10 bases from J, with 15 bases in between. This CDR3 is CASRELRDSPLHF. The CDR3 region has the DNA TGTGCCAGCCGGGAGCTCAGGGACTCACCCCTCCACTTT.

This rearrangement joins TRBV7-6 to TRBJ1-2; the D gene is possibly TRBD1 (5 bases). Germline CDR1 reads SGHVS; CDR2 reads FNYEAQ. Trimming took 0 bases from V and 10 from J, leaving 21 bases between them. The CDR3 contains 16 residues. The CDR3 DNA is TGTGCCAGCAGCTTAGCTGCAGGGCCGGTTAGTTTGTCCTACACCTTC. Translating it yields CASSLAAGPVSLSYTF.

Only one count was recorded for this clone. The chain is built from TRBV19 and TRBJ1-4; TRBD1 matches at 8 bases. CDR1 LNHDA and CDR2 SQIVND come from the germline V gene (reference sequence). The CDR3 is made up of 15 amino acids. J was trimmed by 3 bases and V by 5 bases; bases with no gene match: 5. The CDR3 loop is CASSPRTGSNEKLFF. The CDR3 DNA reads TGTGCCAGTAGTCCGCGGACAGGGTCTAATGAAAAACTGTTTTTT.

This clone was counted once. The chain couples TRBV27 to TRBJ2-7; 7 positions agree with TRBD1. The germline CDR1 and CDR2 sequences are MNHEY and SMNVEV (reference sequence). This CDR3 contains 14 residues. Trimming at V came to 3 bases and at J to 3 bases, leaving 5 bases not matched to a gene. CDR3 DNA: TGTGCCAGCAGTTTGATAGGGGGCCTCTACGAGCAGTACTTC. Its protein is CASSLIGGLYEQYF.

V and J are TRBV12-3 or TRBV12-4 and TRBJ1-1, with TRBD1 matching 9 bases. This CDR3 comprises 13 residues. The V gene end was trimmed by 4 bases and the J gene end by 8 bases; junction bases not matched to a gene: 5. The DNA for the CDR3 is TGTGCCAGCAGTTCGGGACAGGGCATAGAAGCTTTCTTT. This translates into CASSSGQGIEAFF.

This chain joins TRBV11-3 and TRBJ2-7, with 12 positions matching TRBD2. With 5 bases clipped from V and 5 bases from J, the junction kept 7 bases outside the gene matches. Germline loops: CDR1 SGHNT, CDR2 YENEEA. This CDR3 comprises 15 residues. CDR3 region: CASSNRLAGVDEQYF. In DNA, the CDR3 is TGTGCCAGCAGCAACCGACTAGCGGGAGTTGACGAGCAGTACTTC.

The gene calls are TRBV6-2 or TRBV6-3 and TRBJ2-2, with 7 nucleotides matching TRBD2. Germline loops: CDR1 MNHEY, CDR2 SVGEGT. This CDR3 is 16 amino acids long. V was clipped by 0 bases and J by 6 bases; unmatched bases: 7. CDR3 DNA: TGTGCCAGCAGTTACTCGAGGAGGACTAGGGCCGGGGAGCTGTTTTTT. It encodes CASSYSRRTRAGELFF.

In its sample, this clone was seen a few times. V is TRBV18 and J is TRBJ1-1; D remains ambiguous. CDR1 is KGHSH and CDR2 is LQKENI in the germline V gene. The CDR3 is made up of 15 amino acids. Trimming pared 6 bases from V and 4 bases from J, leaving 18 bases between. CDR3 protein: CASSPRSAVGTEAFF. CDR3 sequence (DNA): TGTGCCAGCTCCCCTCGGTCTGCGGTTGGCACTGAAGCTTTCTTT.

The chain links TRBV9 to TRBJ2-3; 10 bases align to TRBD2. The CDR3 covers 16 residues. The ends lost 0 bases at V and 5 bases at J; junction bases unmatched: 6. Per germline, CDR1 SGDLS and CDR2 YYNGEE. CDR3 DNA: TGTGCCAGCAGCGTAGGGTCTAGCGGGGGTGGAGATACGCAGTATTTT. Translated: CASSVGSSGGGDTQYF.

The DNA for the CDR3 is TGTGCCAGCTCAGGGGATAGCAATCAGCCCCAGCATTTT. Translating it yields CASSGDSNQPQHF. V is TRBV6-6 and J is TRBJ1-5; maybe TRBD1 (6 bases). This CDR3 has 13 amino acids. Trimming left V 8 bases short and J 0 bases short, with 8 bases between. The germline V gene has CDR1 MNHNY and CDR2 SVGAGI (reference sequence).

The CDR3 loop is CASRSSVDTQYF. The CDR3, as DNA: TGTGCCAGCAGGAGCTCTGTGGATACGCAGTATTTT. This sequence joins TRBV6-5 and TRBJ2-3; D unresolved. Per germline, CDR1 MNHEY and CDR2 SVGAGI. Trimming pared 6 bases from V and 6 bases from J, leaving 10 bases between. The CDR3 totals 12 residues.

The chain is built from TRBV18 and TRBJ2-7; 8 nucleotides match TRBD1. The ends lost 9 bases at V and 5 bases at J; junction bases unmatched: 9. CDR3 size: 13 residues. Germline-derived CDR1 and CDR2 are KGHSH and LQKENI. Here the CDR3 reads CASRQGISHEQYF. CDR3 DNA sequence: TGTGCCAGTCGACAGGGGATAAGCCACGAGCAGTACTTC. Together with reference TRBV18 and TRBJ2-7, the CDR3 gives the full variable domain: NAGVMQNPRHLVRRRGQEARLRCSPMKGHSHVYWYRQLPEEGLKFMVYLQKENIIDESGMPKERFSAEFPKEGPSILRIQQVVRGDSAAYFCASRQGISHEQYFGPGTRLTVT.

In DNA form, the CDR3 reads TGTGCCAGCAGTTCAAATGGACTTGAGCAGTTCTTC. Its protein is CASSSNGLEQFF. The V and J genes are TRBV28 and TRBJ2-1, with D possibly matching TRBD2 (5 bases). Trimming pared 4 bases from V and 9 bases from J, leaving 10 bases between. The CDR3 runs to 12 residues. Germline CDR1 MDHEN, CDR2 SYDVKM.

The rearrangement joins TRBV6-2 or TRBV6-3 to TRBJ1-1; maybe TRBD1 (6 bases). Germline CDR1 and CDR2: MNHEY and SVGEGT. The V end was cut by 2 bases, the J end by 9 bases, with 10 bases between. The CDR3 totals 12 residues. The CDR3 is CASSYEQGKAFF. CDR3 DNA sequence: TGTGCCAGCAGTTACGAACAGGGTAAAGCTTTCTTT.

J is TRBJ1-5 and V is TRBV27; no firm D call. Germline V gives CDR1 MNHEY, CDR2 SMNVEV (reference sequence). V lost 0 bases and J 7 bases, leaving 13 bases between the germline ends. The CDR3 totals 15 residues. This CDR3 is CASSLSHGQRQPQHF. The CDR3 DNA follows: TGTGCCAGCAGTTTATCTCATGGGCAGCGGCAGCCCCAGCATTTT.